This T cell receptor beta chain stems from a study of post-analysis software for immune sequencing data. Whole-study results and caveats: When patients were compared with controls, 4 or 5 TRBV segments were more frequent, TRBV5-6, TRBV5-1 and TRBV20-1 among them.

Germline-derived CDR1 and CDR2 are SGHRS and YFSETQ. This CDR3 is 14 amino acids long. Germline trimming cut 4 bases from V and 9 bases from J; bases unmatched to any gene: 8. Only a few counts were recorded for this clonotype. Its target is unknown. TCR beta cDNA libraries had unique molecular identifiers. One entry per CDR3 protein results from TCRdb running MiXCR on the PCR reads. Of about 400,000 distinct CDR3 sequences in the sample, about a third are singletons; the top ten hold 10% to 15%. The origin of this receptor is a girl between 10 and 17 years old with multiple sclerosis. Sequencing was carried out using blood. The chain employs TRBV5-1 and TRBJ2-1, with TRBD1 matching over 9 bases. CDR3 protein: CASSHRDRAFEQFF. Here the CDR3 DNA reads TGCGCCAGCAGCCACCGGGACAGGGCGTTTGAGCAGTTCTTC.